Each of the 28 T cell receptor beta chains below was sequenced from the same sample in a study of tumor and adjacent non-tumor tissue in lung cancer (dated by TCRdb to between 2017 and 2018). RNA was isolated from bulk unsorted tissue, and RNA quality was assessed with a NanoDrop ND-1000 and an Agilent 2100. The method behind the library was multiplex PCR. Sequencing relied on an Illumina HiSeq 2500. Following protocols modified from ARM-PCR, the researchers constructed TCRbeta libraries through three rounds of nested PCR with primers (Table S4). TCRdb reran the public reads through fastp at Q25 and MiXCR, keeping productive beta chains. CDR3 protein sequences are deduplicated, and each keeps its most common genes and DNA. Here the sample has under 140,000 distinct CDR3 sequences; under 90% occur a single time. The biggest ten clones account for 20% to 25% of the sample. Source material: lung tumor tissue. Every receptor here comes from a man aged 65-85 years with non-small cell lung cancer.

The chain links TRBV29-1 to TRBJ2-1; 10 bases fit TRBD2. CDR1 and CDR2 from the germline V gene are SQVTM and ANQGSEA. The CDR3 loop spans 14 amino acids. CDR3 DNA sequence: TGCAGTGCCTTAGCGGGGGGCCGGGATAATGAGCAGTTCTTC. Protein sequence: CSALAGGRDNEQFF.

A note on this clonotype: This likely comes from a read error, as the CDR3 has no conserved phenylalanine or tryptophan at its end. The gene calls are TRBV6-6 and TRBJ2-7, with D perhaps TRBD2 (5 bases). This CDR3 region has 12 residues. From germline, CDR1 is MNHNY and CDR2 SVGAGI (reference sequence). The CDR3 nucleotides read TGTACCAGCAATTATGGAGCGGTCGAGCAGTACCTC. Translation: CTSNYGAVEQYL.

The CDR3 nucleotides are TGTGCCAGCAGCCAAGAGATGAGGCGGCCCCAGCATTTT. Amino acids: CASSQEMRRPQHF. V gene TRBV14 combines with J gene TRBJ1-5; D remains unclear. V gave up 0 bases and J gave up 9 bases, with 9 bases separating them. CDR3 length: 13 residues. CDR1 SGHDN and CDR2 FVKESK come from the germline V gene.

A word on this clonotype: At one boundary the junction diverges from the germline segment, which might be a read error. The V and J genes are TRBV6-1 and TRBJ2-1; 9 nucleotides align to TRBD2. CDR1 is MNHNS and CDR2 is SASEGT in the germline V gene. The CDR3 loop spans 19 amino acids. Here the CDR3 reads CASSDDTQLQREVHNEQSF. In DNA, the CDR3 is TGTGCCAGCAGTGACGACACGCAGTTACAGCGGGAGGTCCACAATGAGCAGTCCTTC.

This clonotype was observed at least ten times. The chain carries TRBV14 and TRBJ2-1, with D tentatively TRBD1 (5 bases). The V gene's germline CDR1 is SGHDN and CDR2 FVKESK. Deletions cut 2 bases from V and 8 bases from J, with 10 bases between. The CDR3 extends over 13 amino acids. The CDR3 sequence: CASSQLRGDEQFF. CDR3 coding DNA: TGTGCCAGCAGCCAACTAAGGGGCGATGAGCAGTTCTTC.

This clonotype was seen a single time. V gene TRBV10-1 combines with J gene TRBJ1-1; D gene unclear. Germline V gives CDR1 WNHNN, CDR2 SYGVQD (reference sequence). V was cut by 3 bases and J by 13 bases, with 18 bases left in between. This CDR3 contains 13 residues. The CDR3 here is CASSEYFDTEVFF. CDR3 nucleotides: TGCGCCAGCAGTGAATATTTCGACACTGAGGTTTTCTTT.

Comments on this clonotype: Germline is not matched at one junction end, which may reflect a read error. The CDR3 protein is CPSSTFERTEASF. In DNA form, the CDR3 reads TGTCCCAGCAGCACCTTCGAACGCACTGAAGCTTCCTTT. The V call is TRBV5-6, the J call TRBJ1-1, with D unclear. Germline V CDR1 and CDR2: SGHDT, YYEEEE. CDR3 length: 13 residues.

The chain couples TRBV10-3 to TRBJ2-3, with unresolved D. CDR1 ENHRY and CDR2 SYGVKD come from the germline V gene. Trimming shortened V by 2 bases and J by 2 bases, and 8 bases separated the two germline ends. The CDR3 is 14 amino acids. As DNA, the CDR3 is TGTGCCATCAGTGAGACCTTTTTCACAGATACGCAGTATTTT. Encoded protein: CAISETFFTDTQYF.

A remark on this clonotype: One end of the junction does not line up with germline, which may come from a read error. This rearrangement joins TRBV29-1 to TRBJ2-5, with unresolved D. The CDR3 sequence is 12 residues long. Germline CDR1 reads SQVTM; CDR2 reads ANQGSEA. In DNA form, the CDR3 reads TGCAACGTTGAAGCATGGGGAGAGACCCAGTACTTC. Amino acid sequence: CNVEAWGETQYF.

Details on this clonotype: A read error may be the cause here, since a much bigger clone is one base away. This rearrangement joins TRBV12-3 or TRBV12-4 to TRBJ2-3, with D uncertain. The CDR3 runs to 13 residues. The germline V and J ends were trimmed by 5 bases and 6 bases, with 12 bases remaining between them. CDR3 residues: CASSPVGVDTQYF. The CDR3 bases are TGTGCCAGCAGTCCAGTGGGCGTCGATACGCAGTATTTT.

Notes on this clonotype: No conserved phenylalanine or tryptophan is present at the end of the CDR3, so a read error is the likely explanation. The DNA is left out, because the CDR3 cannot be placed on it with certainty; the CDR3 is given as TCRdb lists it. The chain uses TRBV12-3 or TRBV12-4 and TRBJ2-2. The CDR3 is 15 residues long, counting both termini. The CDR3 loop is CASSPQHGNAVELFS.

Details on this clonotype: The CDR3 carries no conserved terminal phenylalanine or tryptophan, so it likely arises from a read error. The DNA is left out, because the CDR3 cannot be placed on it with certainty; the CDR3 is given as TCRdb lists it. The chain has TRBV14 and TRBJ2-5. Termini included, the CDR3 measures 11 amino acids. Germline V gene data show CDR1 as SGHDN and CDR2 as FVKESK. The CDR3 here is CANSQAGTQYL.

This clonotype has only a few counts. Germline is not matched at one junction end, which may reflect a read error. The CDR3 DNA follows: TGTGTCATCAAAGTACAGGGAACTAGCGGAGAAACCAATGAGCAGTTCTTC. This translates into CVIKVQGTSGETNEQFF. The V and J genes are TRBV10-3 and TRBJ2-1, with 8 bases matching TRBD2. The CDR3 loop spans 17 amino acids. Germline V gives CDR1 ENHRY, CDR2 SYGVKD.

As to this clonotype: Without the conserved terminal phenylalanine or tryptophan, this CDR3 likely stems from a read error. The chain combines TRBV12-3 or TRBV12-4 with TRBJ1-6, with a weak D call TRBD1 (6 bases). The CDR3 runs 16 residues. Trimming stripped 7 bases from V and 3 bases from J, with 16 bases between. The CDR3 is CASTSWTEGYNSPLHL. CDR3 nucleotide sequence: TGTGCCAGCACCTCCTGGACAGAGGGCTATAATTCACCCCTCCACCTT.

With regard to this clonotype: A read error may produce the germline difference seen at one junction end. The CDR3, as DNA: TGCGGCAGCAGTCAATGGCGGGACTTATCCTACGAGCAGTACTTC. Protein sequence: CGSSQWRDLSYEQYF. The chain has TRBV4-1 and TRBJ2-7; tentatively, D is TRBD2 (6 bases). CDR1 and CDR2 from the germline V gene are MGHRA and YSYEKL. This CDR3 comprises 15 residues.

On this clonotype: Relative to the germline gene, one junction end is altered; a read error may explain this. The genes are TRBV29-1 and TRBJ2-5, with TRBD1 matching 7 bases. CDR1 and CDR2 (germline): SQVTM, ANQGSEA. This CDR3 has 12 residues. This CDR3 is CSVEAGGEIRYF. CDR3 bases: TGCAGTGTTGAGGCAGGGGGAGAGATCCGGTACTTC.

Remarks on this clonotype: The CDR3 ends on some other residue instead of the conserved phenylalanine or tryptophan, so this is likely a read error. This chain joins TRBV29-1 and TRBJ1-2; D uncertain. CDR3 size: 13 residues. Trimming pared 5 bases from V and 4 bases from J, leaving 14 bases between. CDR1 and CDR2 from the germline V gene are SQVTM and ANQGSEA. The CDR3, as DNA: TGCAGCGTTCTTCTGACGGGAGCCTATGGCTACACCTAC. Protein product: CSVLLTGAYGYTY.

In regard to this clonotype: Likely a read error: the CDR3 ends without its conserved phenylalanine or tryptophan. The chain combines TRBV5-6 with TRBJ2-5; D call uncertain. Germline loops: CDR1 SGHDT, CDR2 YYEEEE. The CDR3 contains 14 residues. The CDR3 DNA reads as TGTGCCAGCAGCCTACAACTCGTACAAGAGAGCCAGTACCTC. It is translated as CASSLQLVQESQYL.

As DNA, the CDR3 is TGTGCCAGCACCGACGATGGTACCGGGAGACACTACGAGCAGTACTTC. It translates to CASTDDGTGRHYEQYF. The J gene is TRBJ2-7, the V gene TRBV6-2 or TRBV6-3; possibly TRBD2 for D (6 bases). CDR3 size: 16 residues. Germline CDR1 reads MNHEY; CDR2 reads SVGEGT. Trimming shortened V by 7 bases and J by 3 bases, and 22 bases separated the two germline ends.

This clonotype appeared once. The chain links TRBV12-3 or TRBV12-4 to TRBJ1-5, with D unresolved. The ends were cut back, 2 bases at V and 8 bases at J, with 13 bases in the middle. This CDR3 spans 14 amino acids. This chain's CDR3 is CASSLRDSGEPQHF. In DNA, the CDR3 is TGTGCCAGCAGTTTAAGGGATAGTGGTGAGCCCCAGCATTTT.

On this clonotype: Its ends do not fully match the called genes, so a read error is possible. V usage is TRBV20-1 and J usage is TRBJ1-5; no definite D call. Germline V CDR1 and CDR2: DFQATT, SNEGSKA (reference sequence). This CDR3 contains 13 residues. The chain's CDR3 is CSARTWVNQPQHF. The DNA of the CDR3 is TGCAGTGCTAGGACATGGGTCAATCAGCCTCAGCATTTT.

This clonotype has only one observation. The rearrangement uses TRBV20-1 and TRBJ1-5, with D unclear. This CDR3 comprises 13 residues. The V gene's germline CDR1 is DFQATT and CDR2 SNEGSKA (reference sequence). Trimming cost V 2 bases and J 6 bases, with 11 bases left between them. CDR3 residues: CSARTCTGQPQHF. In DNA, the CDR3 is TGCAGTGCTAGAACCTGCACGGGTCAGCCCCAGCATTTT.

Regarding this clonotype: A single base separates this from a much larger clone, so it may be a read error. V and J are TRBV28 and TRBJ2-3, with TRBD2 matching over 7 bases. V lost 8 bases, J lost 5 bases, and 13 bases stayed unmatched. Germline-derived CDR1 and CDR2 are MDHEN and SYDVKM. The length of the CDR3 is 15 residues. CDR3 bases: TGTGCCAGCCCCCCCTTGCGGGAGTTTCAAGATACGCAGTATTTT. This gives the protein CASPPLREFQDTQYF. Looking up the rest from reference TRBV28 and TRBJ2-3 gives the full variable domain: DVKVTQSSRYLVKRTGEKVFLECVQDMDHENMFWYRQDPGLGLRLIYFSYDVKMKEKGDIPEGYSVSREKKERFSLILESASTNQTSMYLCASPPLREFQDTQYFGPGTRLTVL.

On this clonotype itself: The CDR3 carries no conserved terminal phenylalanine or tryptophan, so it likely arises from a read error. This sequence joins TRBV7-9 and TRBJ2-7; weak D call: TRBD2 (6 bases). The CDR3 length is 15 residues. Germline assignment: CDR1 SEHNR and CDR2 FQNEAQ (reference sequence). The CDR3 protein is CTSSRGTAGVSEQYL. The CDR3 bases are TGTACCAGCAGTCGGGGGACCGCGGGTGTAAGCGAGCAGTACTTA.

Notes on this clonotype: The DNA is omitted, as the CDR3 cannot be located on it reliably, and the CDR3 follows TCRdb's listing. The chain's CDR3 is CSPERGEANYGCTF. The chain links TRBV29-1 to TRBJ1-2; whether TRBD1, the table's D call, matches the DNA was not checked. The length of the CDR3 is 14 amino acids, counting both ends. Germline assignment: CDR1 SQVTM and CDR2 ANQGSEA.

This clonotype has more than one count but fewer than ten. This may be a read error, as it is one base from a much larger clone. This rearrangement joins TRBV6-2 or TRBV6-3 to TRBJ2-3; 7 nucleotides line up with TRBD2. Germline trimming cut 4 bases from V and 3 bases from J; bases unmatched to any gene: 7. This CDR3 contains 15 residues. Germline-derived CDR1 and CDR2 are MNHEY and SVGEGT. CDR3 protein: CASSSWSSGTDTQYF. The CDR3 coding sequence is TGTGCCAGCAGTTCTTGGAGTAGCGGGACAGATACGCAGTATTTT.

To note about this clonotype: One end of the junction is discordant with germline, which a read error may explain. The V and J genes are TRBV4-3 and TRBJ2-1, with 8 bases aligning to TRBD2. The germline CDR1 and CDR2 sequences are LGHNA and YSLEER. The CDR3 is 17 residues long. CDR3 protein: CARSHDPAGAEYNDRFF. In nucleotides, the CDR3 is TGCGCCAGGAGCCACGACCCAGCGGGAGCTGAATACAATGATCGGTTCTTC.

On this clonotype: One end of the junction is discordant with germline, which a read error may explain. The gene calls are TRBV12-3 or TRBV12-4 and TRBJ1-6, with D maybe TRBD1 (6 bases). The CDR3 length is 14 residues. The CDR3 is CAISRTVYNSPFHF. CDR3 sequence (DNA): TGTGCGATCAGTCGGACAGTCTATAATTCACCCTTCCACTTT.